This T cell receptor (beta chain) was observed in a study of cytotoxic CD8 clonotypes in ibrutinib-treated CLL. Deep sequencing aimed at 1 in 200,000 to 1 in 1 million T cells' resolution. Profiled with immunoSEQ multiplex PCR; TCRdb holds only in-frame clones, not every one. The sample records about 24,000 clones, approximately 72% being singletons. In regard to this clone: Antigen: not known.

General observations from the study: Clonality went up at ibrutinib response and then declined back toward baseline at progression.

This TCR was sampled from a human donor with chronic lymphocytic leukemia. The sample consisted of PBMCs, taken before ibrutinib treatment.

The CDR3 DNA follows: TGTGCCAGCAGCCGCGGGACACCCCAAGAGACCCAGTACTTC. Its protein product is CASSRGTPQETQYF. The V and J genes are TRBV7-9 and TRBJ2-5; D may match TRBD1 or TRBD2 (6 bases each). Trimming took off 5 bases at V and 1 base at J, with 11 bases between the two ends. The CDR3 contains 14 residues. The V gene's germline CDR1 is SEHNR and CDR2 FQNEAQ (reference sequence).